The 5 T cell receptor beta chains below all came from one sample that was sequenced in a study of shared clonotypes between healthy human individuals. The protocol was immunoSEQ multiplex PCR, while the TCRdb copy is restricted to in-frame clones and leaves out a portion. Of about 2 million clones listed, roughly 94% are singletons. The sample was naive CD4+ T cells sorted from blood. Subset here: CD45RA+ positively selected. Receptors were obtained from a man between 18 and 29 years old in good health.

CDR3 protein: CASRDSRNTEAFF. CDR3 nucleotide sequence: TGTGCCAGCAGGGACTCTCGAAACACTGAAGCTTTCTTT. The V call is TRBV2, the J call TRBJ1-1; D call uncertain. The CDR3 sequence is 13 residues long. In germline, CDR1 is SNHLY, CDR2 FYNNEI. The V end was cut by 6 bases, the J end by 2 bases, with 10 bases between.

The gene calls are TRBV18 and TRBJ2-1; maybe TRBD2 (6 bases). CDR1 and CDR2 (germline): KGHSH, LQKENI. Trimming removed 2 bases at V and 9 bases at J, with 17 bases between. This CDR3 is built from 15 residues. CDR3 DNA sequence: TGTGCCAGCTCACCAGGGAAGGGAGCGGGTACTGAGCAGTTCTTC. Its translation is CASSPGKGAGTEQFF. Together with reference TRBV18 and TRBJ2-1, the CDR3 gives the full variable domain: NAGVMQNPRHLVRRRGQEARLRCSPMKGHSHVYWYRQLPEEGLKFMVYLQKENIIDESGMPKERFSAEFPKEGPSILRIQQVVRGDSAAYFCASSPGKGAGTEQFFGPGTRLTVL.

Details on this clone: Other nucleotide sequences from this sample produce the same CDR3. The chain links TRBV29-1 to TRBJ1-1; 10 nucleotides line up with TRBD1. The V gene end was trimmed by 6 bases and the J gene end by 5 bases; junction bases not matched to a gene: 3. The germline CDR1 and CDR2 sequences are SQVTM and ANQGSEA. The CDR3 contains 12 residues. CDR3 protein: CSVDRGGTEAFF. The CDR3 nucleotides read TGCAGCGTGGACAGGGGGGGAACTGAAGCTTTCTTT. The complete variable domain, with remaining parts taken from reference TRBV29-1 and TRBJ1-1, reads SAVISQKPSRDICQRGTSLTIQCQVDSQVTMMFWYRQQPGQSLTLIATANQGSEATYESGFVIDKFPISRPNLTFSTLTVSNMSPEDSSIYLCSVDRGGTEAFFGQGTRLTVV.

As regards this clone: Other nucleotide sequences in the sample specify the same CDR3. The V call is TRBV7-2, the J call TRBJ1-3, with D possibly TRBD1 on 6 matching bases. V gave up 6 bases and J gave up 1 base, with 10 bases separating them. The CDR3 has 14 amino acids. Germline V gene data show CDR1 as SGHTA and CDR2 as FQGNSA. This chain's CDR3 is CASSSQGSGNTIYF. CDR3 coding DNA: TGTGCCAGCAGTTCACAGGGATCTGGAAACACCATATATTTT.

The chain couples TRBV6-1 to TRBJ2-3; TRBD2 is a possible D gene (7 bases). Germline V gene data show CDR1 as MNHNS and CDR2 as SASEGT. The CDR3 spans 17 residues. V lost 0 bases, J lost 2 bases, and 15 bases lay in between. The CDR3 is CASSEAVAGAPTDTQYF. CDR3 DNA sequence: TGTGCCAGCAGTGAAGCGGTTGCGGGGGCGCCCACAGATACGCAGTATTTT.